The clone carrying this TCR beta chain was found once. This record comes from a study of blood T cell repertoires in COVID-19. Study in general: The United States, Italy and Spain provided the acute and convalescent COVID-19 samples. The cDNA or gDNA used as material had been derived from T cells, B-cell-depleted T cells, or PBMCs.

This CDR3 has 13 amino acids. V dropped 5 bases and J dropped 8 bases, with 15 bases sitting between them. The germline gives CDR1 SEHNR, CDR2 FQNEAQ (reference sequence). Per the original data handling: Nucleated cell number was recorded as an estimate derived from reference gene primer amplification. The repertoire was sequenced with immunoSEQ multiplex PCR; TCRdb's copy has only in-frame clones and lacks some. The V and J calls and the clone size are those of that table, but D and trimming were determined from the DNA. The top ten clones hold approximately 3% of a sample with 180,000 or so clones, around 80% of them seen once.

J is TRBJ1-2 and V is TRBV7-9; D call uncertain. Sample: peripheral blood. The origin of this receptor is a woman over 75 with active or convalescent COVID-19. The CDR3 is CASSLSSGRGYTF. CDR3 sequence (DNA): TGTGCCAGCAGCCTATCCAGCGGACGAGGCTACACCTTC.